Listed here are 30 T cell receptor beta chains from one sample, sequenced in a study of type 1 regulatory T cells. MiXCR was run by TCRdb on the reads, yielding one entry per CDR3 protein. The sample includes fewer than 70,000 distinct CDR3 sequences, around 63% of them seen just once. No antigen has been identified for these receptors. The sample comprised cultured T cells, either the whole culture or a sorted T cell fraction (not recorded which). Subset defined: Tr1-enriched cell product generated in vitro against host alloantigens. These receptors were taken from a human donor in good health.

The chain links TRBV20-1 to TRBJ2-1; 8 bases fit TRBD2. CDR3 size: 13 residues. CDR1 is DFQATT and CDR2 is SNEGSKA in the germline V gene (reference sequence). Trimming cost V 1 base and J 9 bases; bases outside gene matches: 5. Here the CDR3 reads CSARGGLVGEQFF. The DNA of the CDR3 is TGCAGTGCTAGAGGGGGACTAGTGGGTGAGCAGTTCTTC.

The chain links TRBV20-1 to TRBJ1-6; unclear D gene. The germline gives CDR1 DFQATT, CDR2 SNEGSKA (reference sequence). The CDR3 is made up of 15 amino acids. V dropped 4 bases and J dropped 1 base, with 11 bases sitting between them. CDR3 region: CSATATESYNSPLHF. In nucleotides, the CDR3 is TGCAGTGCTACGGCTACAGAATCCTATAATTCACCCCTCCACTTT.

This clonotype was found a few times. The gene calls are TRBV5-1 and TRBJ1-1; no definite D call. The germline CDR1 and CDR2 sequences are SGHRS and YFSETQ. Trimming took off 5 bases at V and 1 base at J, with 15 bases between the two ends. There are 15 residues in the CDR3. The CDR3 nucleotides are TGCGCCAGCAGAAAATCCCTCACAGCGAACACTGAAGCTTTCTTT. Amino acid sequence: CASRKSLTANTEAFF.

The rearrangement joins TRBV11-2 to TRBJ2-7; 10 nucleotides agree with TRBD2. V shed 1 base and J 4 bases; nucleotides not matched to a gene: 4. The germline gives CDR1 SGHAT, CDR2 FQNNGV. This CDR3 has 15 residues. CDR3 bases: TGTGCCAGCAGCTTAGTTGGGACTAGCGCATACGAGCAGTACTTC. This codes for CASSLVGTSAYEQYF.

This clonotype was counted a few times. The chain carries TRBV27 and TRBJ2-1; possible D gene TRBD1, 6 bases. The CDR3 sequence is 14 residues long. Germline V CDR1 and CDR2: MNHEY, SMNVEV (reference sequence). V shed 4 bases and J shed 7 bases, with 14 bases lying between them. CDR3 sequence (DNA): TGTGCCAGCAGTTCTAACCAGGGGTTTAATGAGCAGTTCTTC. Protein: CASSSNQGFNEQFF.

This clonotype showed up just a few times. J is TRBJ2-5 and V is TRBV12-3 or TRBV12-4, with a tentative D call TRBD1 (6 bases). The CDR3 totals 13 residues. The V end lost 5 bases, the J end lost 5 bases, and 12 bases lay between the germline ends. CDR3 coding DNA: TGTGCCAGCAGTGGGGGCCAGGGGGAGACCCAGTACTTC. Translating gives CASSGGQGETQYF.

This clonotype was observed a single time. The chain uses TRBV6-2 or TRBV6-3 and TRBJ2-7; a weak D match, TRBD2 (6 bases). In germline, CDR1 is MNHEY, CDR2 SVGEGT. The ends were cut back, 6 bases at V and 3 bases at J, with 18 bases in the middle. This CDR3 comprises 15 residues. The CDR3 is CASRPPTRAFYEQYF. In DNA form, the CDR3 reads TGTGCCAGCAGACCACCGACTAGAGCCTTCTACGAGCAGTACTTC.

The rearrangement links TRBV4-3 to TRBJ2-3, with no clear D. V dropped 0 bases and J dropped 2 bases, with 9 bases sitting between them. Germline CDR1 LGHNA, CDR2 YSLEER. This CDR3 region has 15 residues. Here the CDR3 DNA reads TGCGCCAGCAGCCAAGATATTGTAGACACAGATACGCAGTATTTT. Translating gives CASSQDIVDTDTQYF.

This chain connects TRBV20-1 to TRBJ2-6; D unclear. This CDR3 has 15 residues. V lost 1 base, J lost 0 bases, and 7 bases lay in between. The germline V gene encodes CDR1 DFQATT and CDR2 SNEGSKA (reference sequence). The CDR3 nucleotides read TGCAGTGCTAGAGGAAGCTTCTCTGGGGCCAACGTCCTGACTTTC. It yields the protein CSARGSFSGANVLTF.

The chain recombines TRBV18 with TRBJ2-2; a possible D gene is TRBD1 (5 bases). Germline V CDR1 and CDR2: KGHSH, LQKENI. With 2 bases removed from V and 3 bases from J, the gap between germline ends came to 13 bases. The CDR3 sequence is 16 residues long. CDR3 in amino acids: CASSPSWGSDTGELFF. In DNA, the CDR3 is TGTGCCAGCTCACCAAGCTGGGGCTCAGACACCGGGGAGCTGTTTTTT.

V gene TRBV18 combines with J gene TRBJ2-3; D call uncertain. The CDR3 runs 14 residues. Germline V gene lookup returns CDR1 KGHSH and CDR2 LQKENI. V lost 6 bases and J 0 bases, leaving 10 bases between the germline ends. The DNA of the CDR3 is TGTGCCAGCTCGGCGGCTACTAGCACAGATACGCAGTATTTT. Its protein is CASSAATSTDTQYF.

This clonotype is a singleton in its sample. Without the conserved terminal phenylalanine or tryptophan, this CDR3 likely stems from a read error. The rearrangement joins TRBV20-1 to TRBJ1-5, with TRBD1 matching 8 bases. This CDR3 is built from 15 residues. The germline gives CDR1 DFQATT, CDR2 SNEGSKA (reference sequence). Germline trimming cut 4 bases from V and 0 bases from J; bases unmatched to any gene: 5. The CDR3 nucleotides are TGCAGTGCTACCAGACAGGGGATTAGCAATCAGCCCCAGCATTTG. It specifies CSATRQGISNQPQHL.

This CDR3 reads CSAKGEGFWTEAFF. In nucleotides, the CDR3 is TGCAGTGCTAAGGGGGAGGGGTTTTGGACTGAAGCTTTCTTT. The chain couples TRBV20-1 to TRBJ1-1, with D perhaps matching TRBD1 (6 bases). This CDR3 comprises 14 residues. Trimming took 4 bases from V and 5 from J, leaving 17 bases between them. Germline V gene data show CDR1 as DFQATT and CDR2 as SNEGSKA (reference sequence).

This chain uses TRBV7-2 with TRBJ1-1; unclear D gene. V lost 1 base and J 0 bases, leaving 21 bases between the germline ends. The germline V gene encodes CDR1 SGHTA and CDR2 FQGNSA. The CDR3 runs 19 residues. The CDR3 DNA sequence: TGTGCCAGCAGCTTAGTTAGGGTGGGCAGAACGGGGATGAACACTGAAGCTTTCTTT. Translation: CASSLVRVGRTGMNTEAFF.

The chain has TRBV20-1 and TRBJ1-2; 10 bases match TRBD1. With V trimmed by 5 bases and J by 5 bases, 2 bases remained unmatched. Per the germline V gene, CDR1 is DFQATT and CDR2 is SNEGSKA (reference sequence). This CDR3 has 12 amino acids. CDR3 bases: TGCAGTGCTTTGGACAGGGGGTATGGCTACACCTTC. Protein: CSALDRGYGYTF.

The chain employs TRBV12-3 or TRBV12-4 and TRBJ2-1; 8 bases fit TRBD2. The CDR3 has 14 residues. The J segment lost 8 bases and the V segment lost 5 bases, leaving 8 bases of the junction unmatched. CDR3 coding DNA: TGTGCCAGCAGTCAGTGGCGGGAGGTCCATGAGCAGTTCTTC. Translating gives CASSQWREVHEQFF.

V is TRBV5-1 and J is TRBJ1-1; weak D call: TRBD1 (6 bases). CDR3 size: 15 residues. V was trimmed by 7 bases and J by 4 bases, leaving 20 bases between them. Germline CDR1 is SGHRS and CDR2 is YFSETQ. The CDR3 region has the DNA TGCGCCAGCCGAACCGAGGGGGGAGCGCTCACTGAAGCTTTCTTT. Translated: CASRTEGGALTEAFF.

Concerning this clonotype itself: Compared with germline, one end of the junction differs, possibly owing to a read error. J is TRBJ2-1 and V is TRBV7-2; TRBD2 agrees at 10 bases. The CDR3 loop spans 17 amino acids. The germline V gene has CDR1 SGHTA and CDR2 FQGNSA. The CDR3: CASRLDQREGLPNEQFF. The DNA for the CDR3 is TGTGCCAGCAGATTAGACCAGCGGGAGGGCCTTCCCAATGAGCAGTTCTTC.

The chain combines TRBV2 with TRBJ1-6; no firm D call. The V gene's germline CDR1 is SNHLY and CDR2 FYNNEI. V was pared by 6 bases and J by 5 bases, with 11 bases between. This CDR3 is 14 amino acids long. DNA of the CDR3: TGTGCCAGCAGGGCCAACAGTAATAATTCACCCCTCCACTTT. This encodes CASRANSNNSPLHF.

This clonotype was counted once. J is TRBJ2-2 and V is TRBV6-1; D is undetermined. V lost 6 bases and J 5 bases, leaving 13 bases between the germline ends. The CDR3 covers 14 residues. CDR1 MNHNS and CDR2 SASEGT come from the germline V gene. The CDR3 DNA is TGTGCCAGCAGGGGCATGGAGTCGACCGGGGAGCTGTTTTTT. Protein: CASRGMESTGELFF.

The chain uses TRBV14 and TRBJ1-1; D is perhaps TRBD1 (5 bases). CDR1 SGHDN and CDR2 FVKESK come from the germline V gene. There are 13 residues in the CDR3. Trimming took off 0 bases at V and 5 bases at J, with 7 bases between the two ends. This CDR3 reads CASSQDRVTEAFF. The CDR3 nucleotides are TGTGCCAGCAGCCAAGACAGGGTTACTGAAGCTTTCTTT.

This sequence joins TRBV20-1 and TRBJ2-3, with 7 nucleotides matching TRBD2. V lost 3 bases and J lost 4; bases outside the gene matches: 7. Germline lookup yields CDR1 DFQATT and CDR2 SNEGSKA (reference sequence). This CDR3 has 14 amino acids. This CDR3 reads CSASGGSDPDTQYF. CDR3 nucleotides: TGCAGTGCTAGTGGCGGGAGCGACCCAGATACGCAGTATTTT.

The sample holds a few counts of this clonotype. The CDR3 DNA sequence: TGTGCCAGCAGCTTAGAAGTGGCTTGGGGACTAGCGGGAGGGCCGTCCTACAATGAGCAGTTCTTC. Translated: CASSLEVAWGLAGGPSYNEQFF. J is TRBJ2-1 and V is TRBV7-6; 16 nucleotides match TRBD2. The CDR3 totals 22 residues. Looked up from germline, CDR1 is SGHVS and CDR2 is FNYEAQ. After removal of 1 base from V and 1 base from J, the junction contained 13 bases not matched to a gene.

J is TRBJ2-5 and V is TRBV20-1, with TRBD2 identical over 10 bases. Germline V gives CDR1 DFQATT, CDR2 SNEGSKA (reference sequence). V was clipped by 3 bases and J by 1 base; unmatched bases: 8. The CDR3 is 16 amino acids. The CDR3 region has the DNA TGCAGTGCTAGCCTACTAGCGGGAAGGATCCAAGAGACCCAGTACTTC. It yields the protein CSASLLAGRIQETQYF.

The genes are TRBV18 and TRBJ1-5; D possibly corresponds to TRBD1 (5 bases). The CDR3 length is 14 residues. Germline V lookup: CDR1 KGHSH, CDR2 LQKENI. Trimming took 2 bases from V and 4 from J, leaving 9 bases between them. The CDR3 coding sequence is TGTGCCAGCTCACCAGGGGGGTCGAATCAGCCCCAGCATTTT. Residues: CASSPGGSNQPQHF.

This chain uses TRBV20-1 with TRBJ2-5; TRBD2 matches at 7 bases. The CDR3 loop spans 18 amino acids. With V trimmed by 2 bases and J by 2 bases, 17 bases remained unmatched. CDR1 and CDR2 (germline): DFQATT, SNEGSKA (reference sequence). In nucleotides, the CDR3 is TGCAGTGCTAGACGTTGGGGGAGTTCAGGGCGGGGGCAAGAGACCCAGTACTTC. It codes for CSARRWGSSGRGQETQYF.

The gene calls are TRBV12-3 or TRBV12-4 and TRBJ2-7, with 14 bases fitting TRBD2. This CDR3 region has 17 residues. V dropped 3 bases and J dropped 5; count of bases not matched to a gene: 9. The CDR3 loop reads CASSFKTSGRAVDEQYF. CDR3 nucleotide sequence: TGTGCCAGCAGTTTTAAGACTAGCGGGAGGGCCGTGGACGAGCAGTACTTC.

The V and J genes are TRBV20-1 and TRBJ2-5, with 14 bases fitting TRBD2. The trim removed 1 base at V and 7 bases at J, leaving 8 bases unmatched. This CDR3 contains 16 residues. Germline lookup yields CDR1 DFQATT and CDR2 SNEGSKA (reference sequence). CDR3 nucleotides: TGCAGTGCTAGAGGGACTAGCGGGAGGCCAGGTGGGACCCAGTACTTC. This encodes CSARGTSGRPGGTQYF.

CDR3 nucleotide sequence: TGTGCCAGCAGCCCGGGACAGGGGGCCATGAAGACCCAGTACTTC. This sequence encodes CASSPGQGAMKTQYF. The chain is built from TRBV5-4 and TRBJ2-5; 12 nucleotides line up with TRBD1. From germline, CDR1 is SGHNT and CDR2 YYREEE (reference sequence). V gave up 4 bases and J gave up 6 bases; unmatched junction bases: 7. The CDR3 sequence is 15 residues long.

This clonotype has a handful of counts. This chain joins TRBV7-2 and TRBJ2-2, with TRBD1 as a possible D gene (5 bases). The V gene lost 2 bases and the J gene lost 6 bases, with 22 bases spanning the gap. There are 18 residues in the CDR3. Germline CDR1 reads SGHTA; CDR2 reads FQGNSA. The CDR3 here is CASSLNPPRGASAGELFF. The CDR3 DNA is TGTGCCAGCAGCTTAAATCCCCCCCGTGGGGCTAGTGCCGGGGAGCTGTTTTTT.